Below are 24 T cell receptor beta chains sequenced from a single sample in a study of blood T cell repertoires in COVID-19. TCRdb's table, derived via immunoSEQ multiplex PCR, lists solely in-frame clones and lacks some. The sample has over 200,000 clones, approximately 80% seen once. Sequencing was done on a sample of peripheral blood. Every receptor here comes from a man aged 35-49 years who had recovered from COVID-19.

This rearrangement joins TRBV24-1 to TRBJ2-1; the D gene is possibly TRBD1 (6 bases). The V end lost 4 bases, the J end lost 15 bases, and 21 bases lay between the germline ends. This CDR3 spans 14 amino acids. In germline, CDR1 is KGHDR, CDR2 SFDVKD. The CDR3 loop reads CATSDSSGRGGLFF. CDR3 in DNA: TGTGCCACCAGTGACTCCTCCGGTAGAGGGGGTCTGTTCTTC.

The J gene is TRBJ2-7, the V gene TRBV29-1; 8 bases agree with TRBD2. Germline V gives CDR1 SQVTM, CDR2 ANQGSEA. The CDR3 sequence is 14 residues long. V gave up 0 bases and J gave up 3 bases; unmatched junction bases: 4. In DNA, the CDR3 is TGCAGCGTTGAAGAGCAAGCGGGAGTCTACGAGCAGTACTTC. Translation gives CSVEEQAGVYEQYF.

The chain links TRBV19 to TRBJ2-3; perhaps TRBD1 as D (7 bases). V lost 3 bases and J lost 2, with 9 bases in between. Per germline, CDR1 LNHDA and CDR2 SQIVND (reference sequence). CDR3 length equals 14 residues. The CDR3 nucleotides read TGTGCCAGTAGTATCAGGGGGGACACAGATACGCAGTATTTT. Translation: CASSIRGDTDTQYF.

This sequence joins TRBV5-5 and TRBJ2-3; tentatively, D is TRBD2 (6 bases). The CDR3 loop spans 14 amino acids. The V gene lost 4 bases and the J gene lost 1 base, with 10 bases spanning the gap. Germline lookup yields CDR1 SGHKS and CDR2 YYEKEE (reference sequence). CDR3 loop: CASSQSGRTDTQYF. CDR3 nucleotide sequence: TGTGCCAGCAGCCAGAGCGGGCGCACAGATACGCAGTATTTT.

The chain links TRBV30 to TRBJ2-5, with TRBD2 as a possible D gene (5 bases). The CDR3 has 14 residues. V was cut by 6 bases and J by 5 bases, with 19 bases left in between. From germline, CDR1 is GTSNPN and CDR2 SVGIG (reference sequence). The CDR3 nucleotides are TGTGCCTGTCGAGGGTTGGGTCCGAGCGAGACCCAGTACTTC. Protein product: CACRGLGPSETQYF.

This rearrangement joins TRBV11-3 to TRBJ1-3, with D hard to call. Trimming left V 3 bases short and J 8 bases short, with 14 bases between. Germline-derived CDR1 and CDR2 are SGHNT and YENEEA. The CDR3 contains 14 residues. The CDR3, as DNA: TGTGCCAGCAGCTTCTCGGGAGGGATGGACACCATATATTTT. It translates to CASSFSGGMDTIYF.

As to this clone: Other DNA sequences in this specimen translate into the identical CDR3. The V call is TRBV7-2, the J call TRBJ2-5, with 13 bases aligning to TRBD2. Trimming cost V 4 bases and J 5 bases; bases outside gene matches: 7. CDR3 length: 16 amino acids. Germline CDR1 reads SGHTA; CDR2 reads FQGNSA. The CDR3 DNA reads TGTGCCAGCAGCTCATCACTAGCGGGGGGGCTGGAGACCCAGTACTTC. It translates to CASSSSLAGGLETQYF. Based on the CDR3 plus reference TRBV7-2 and TRBJ2-5, the full variable domain is GAGVSQSPSNKVTEKGKDVELRCDPISGHTALYWYRQSLGQGLEFLIYFQGNSAPDKSGLPSDRFSAERTGGSVSTLTIQRTQQEDSAVYLCASSSSLAGGLETQYFGPGTRLLVL.

The J gene is TRBJ1-2, the V gene TRBV27, with D possibly being TRBD1 (6 bases). The germline gives CDR1 MNHEY, CDR2 SMNVEV (reference sequence). CDR3 length equals 13 residues. Trimming pared 8 bases from V and 4 bases from J, leaving 14 bases between. CDR3 region: CASANRAAYGYTF. Written as DNA, the CDR3 is TGTGCCAGCGCTAACAGGGCTGCCTATGGCTACACCTTC.

This rearrangement joins TRBV27 to TRBJ1-1; 10 bases agree with TRBD1. Germline CDR1 and CDR2: MNHEY and SMNVEV (reference sequence). The CDR3 totals 12 residues. J lost 12 bases, V lost 6 bases, and 7 bases had no gene match. The chain's CDR3 is CASSRDRGRTFF. The DNA for the CDR3 is TGTGCCAGCAGCCGGGACAGGGGACGCACTTTCTTT.

The CDR3 reads CASSGTGSQHF. The CDR3 coding sequence is TGTGCCAGCAGCGGGACAGGCTCCCAGCATTTT. The chain combines TRBV2 with TRBJ1-5, with 8 bases matching TRBD1. The germline V gene has CDR1 SNHLY and CDR2 FYNNEI. The CDR3 is 11 residues long. The trim removed 6 bases at V and 11 bases at J, leaving 3 bases unmatched.

J is TRBJ1-2 and V is TRBV19; tentative D call: TRBD1 (5 bases). CDR1 and CDR2 (germline): LNHDA, SQIVND (reference sequence). The V and J ends lost 1 base and 5 bases respectively, with 14 bases between them. This CDR3 contains 15 residues. CDR3 region: CASSIGAAGAYGYTF. The CDR3 DNA reads as TGTGCCAGTAGTATAGGGGCGGCTGGGGCTTATGGCTACACCTTC.

This clone was counted a single time. The rearrangement uses TRBV29-1 and TRBJ2-1; no clear D. V lost 4 bases and J 7 bases, leaving 11 bases between the germline ends. This CDR3 spans 12 amino acids. Germline V CDR1 and CDR2: SQVTM, ANQGSEA. CDR3 coding DNA: TGCAGCGTTGTTGGGCTTTTAAATGAGCAGTTCTTC. Translating gives CSVVGLLNEQFF.

The CDR3 is CATSGETSTDTQYF. CDR3 nucleotide sequence: TGTGCCACCAGTGGGGAGACTAGCACAGATACGCAGTATTTT. The rearrangement uses TRBV24-1 and TRBJ2-3; possible D gene TRBD2, 5 bases. Per germline, CDR1 KGHDR and CDR2 SFDVKD. CDR3 length: 14 amino acids. V lost 5 bases and J 0 bases, leaving 8 bases between the germline ends.

This clone was seen just once. The V and J genes are TRBV5-1 and TRBJ2-2, with D tentatively TRBD2 (6 bases). CDR3 length: 14 residues. Germline assignment: CDR1 SGHRS and CDR2 YFSETQ. V lost 0 bases to trimming and J lost 7 bases, with 10 bases between them. The CDR3 spells CASSLAVGGGELFF. As DNA, the CDR3 is TGCGCCAGCAGCTTGGCCGTGGGAGGCGGGGAGCTGTTTTTT.

The rearrangement uses TRBV7-2 and TRBJ2-7; a weak D match, TRBD2 (5 bases). Trimming stripped 2 bases from V and 1 base from J, with 15 bases between. Germline CDR1 SGHTA, CDR2 FQGNSA. This CDR3 comprises 16 residues. The CDR3 region is CASSLKSSGFSYEQYF. In DNA form, the CDR3 reads TGTGCCAGCAGCTTAAAAAGTTCGGGGTTTTCCTACGAGCAGTACTTC.

The chain carries TRBV12-5 and TRBJ2-2, with 10 positions matching TRBD2. V gave up 0 bases and J gave up 3 bases; unmatched junction bases: 10. Germline V gene lookup returns CDR1 LGHNT and CDR2 FRNRAP. CDR3 length equals 19 residues. The CDR3 region has the DNA TGTGCTAGTGGTTTGGTACGAAAACTAGCGGGGAAGGACACCGGGGAGCTGTTTTTT. This translates into CASGLVRKLAGKDTGELFF.

The chain couples TRBV19 to TRBJ2-5; tentative D call: TRBD2 (5 bases). CDR3 size: 15 residues. CDR1 and CDR2 from the germline V gene are LNHDA and SQIVND (reference sequence). Deletions cut 5 bases from V and 0 bases from J, with 13 bases between. CDR3 sequence reads: CASSPGPGNQETQYF. CDR3 sequence (DNA): TGTGCCAGTAGTCCGGGCCCCGGGAACCAAGAGACCCAGTACTTC.

This chain joins TRBV7-2 and TRBJ1-2, with TRBD1 matching 9 bases. Per germline, CDR1 SGHTA and CDR2 FQGNSA. The CDR3 has 14 residues. V gave up 1 base and J gave up 8 bases; unmatched junction bases: 5. CDR3 DNA: TGTGCCAGCAGCTTAGGGACAGGGGAGGGAGGCTACACCTTC. This sequence encodes CASSLGTGEGGYTF.

The V call is TRBV19, the J call TRBJ1-1; D is ambiguous. The CDR3 loop spans 15 amino acids. The V end was cut by 3 bases, the J end by 4 bases, with 15 bases between. Germline lookup yields CDR1 LNHDA and CDR2 SQIVND (reference sequence). The CDR3 reads CASSMDRWGGTEAFF. In nucleotides, the CDR3 is TGTGCCAGTAGTATGGACCGGTGGGGAGGCACTGAAGCTTTCTTT.

V usage is TRBV4-3 and J usage is TRBJ2-7, with 8 positions matching TRBD2. The germline V gene encodes CDR1 LGHNA and CDR2 YSLEER. Trimming removed 3 bases from V and 2 bases from J; junction bases left unmatched: 6. The CDR3 runs to 15 residues. CDR3 DNA: TGCGCCAGCAGCCAGCTAGCGGGCTGGACCTACGAGCAGTACTTC. It yields the protein CASSQLAGWTYEQYF.

V usage is TRBV27 and J usage is TRBJ1-2; 8 bases line up with TRBD1. Germline-derived CDR1 and CDR2 are MNHEY and SMNVEV (reference sequence). With 0 bases clipped from V and 4 bases from J, the junction kept 7 bases outside the gene matches. The CDR3 has 16 amino acids. CDR3 sequence (DNA): TGTGCCAGCAGTTTATCGCCCCAGGGGGCGAGCTATGGCTACACCTTC. It translates to CASSLSPQGASYGYTF.

The chain joins TRBV7-2 to TRBJ1-2; D might be TRBD1 (6 bases). This CDR3 is 14 amino acids long. Germline lookup yields CDR1 SGHTA and CDR2 FQGNSA. Trimming left V 2 bases short and J 4 bases short, with 11 bases between. The CDR3 nucleotides are TGTGCCAGCAGCTTATACAGGGATGCCTATGGCTACACCTTC. Amino acids: CASSLYRDAYGYTF.

The chain couples TRBV18 to TRBJ1-2, with 9 bases that match TRBD1. The CDR3 runs to 14 residues. Looked up from germline, CDR1 is KGHSH and CDR2 is LQKENI. V shed 5 bases and J 2 bases; nucleotides not matched to a gene: 3. This CDR3 is CASSTGTGNYGYTF. The CDR3 DNA reads TGTGCCAGCTCAACCGGGACAGGGAACTATGGCTACACCTTC.

This chain joins TRBV5-1 and TRBJ2-6; perhaps TRBD2 as D (6 bases). Germline CDR1 is SGHRS and CDR2 is YFSETQ. V lost 4 bases and J lost 4, with 15 bases in between. This CDR3 is built from 16 residues. CDR3 region: CASSLMAAGGANVLTF. Written as DNA, the CDR3 is TGCGCCAGCAGCCTAATGGCTGCGGGGGGGGCCAACGTCCTGACTTTC. Full variable domain (rest looked up from reference TRBV5-1 and TRBJ2-6): KAGVTQTPRYLIKTRGQQVTLSCSPISGHRSVSWYQQTPGQGLQFLFEYFSETQRNKGNFPGRFSGRQFSNSRSEMNVSTLELGDSALYLCASSLMAAGGANVLTFGAGSRLTVL.